The 10 T cell receptor beta chains reported below all come from one sample, sequenced in a study of T cell responses to AZD1222 COVID-19 vaccine. The protocol was immunoSEQ multiplex PCR, while the TCRdb copy is restricted to in-frame clones and leaves out a portion. Here the sample spans about 130,000 clones, around 87% being singletons. This specimen was peripheral blood, taken on day 0 of AZD1222 vaccination. Receptor source: an adult in good health.

This chain links TRBV6-5 with TRBJ1-1, with unresolved D. The CDR3 totals 13 residues. In germline, CDR1 is MNHEY, CDR2 SVGAGI. Trimming left V 6 bases short and J 5 bases short, with 13 bases between. The chain's CDR3 is CASRPRQGTEAFF. CDR3 coding DNA: TGTGCCAGCAGGCCCCGACAAGGGACTGAAGCTTTCTTT.

The gene calls are TRBV6-5 and TRBJ2-7; D remains unclear. CDR3 length: 14 residues. Trimming shortened V by 0 bases and J by 4 bases, and 10 bases separated the two germline ends. Germline assignment: CDR1 MNHEY and CDR2 SVGAGI. This CDR3 is CASSYSNGDYEQYF. Written as DNA, the CDR3 is TGTGCCAGCAGTTACTCGAATGGGGATTACGAGCAGTACTTC.

The chain carries TRBV19 and TRBJ2-7; D ambiguous. CDR1 is LNHDA and CDR2 is SQIVND in the germline V gene (reference sequence). The CDR3 contains 13 residues. The V end lost 5 bases, the J end lost 0 bases, and 8 bases lay between the germline ends. The CDR3 reads CASSLGSSYEQYF. In DNA, the CDR3 is TGTGCCAGTAGTCTCGGATCCTCCTACGAGCAGTACTTC.

The genes are TRBV20-1 and TRBJ2-7; TRBD2 might be the D (6 bases). The CDR3 is 11 residues long. V was clipped by 4 bases and J by 4 bases, with 8 bases between them. The germline gives CDR1 DFQATT, CDR2 SNEGSKA (reference sequence). Written as DNA, the CDR3 is TGCAGTGCTATGGGGGGTTACGAGCAGTACTTC. Encoded protein: CSAMGGYEQYF.

The chain is built from TRBV3-1 (or the pseudogene TRBV3-2) and TRBJ1-1; a weak D match, TRBD1 (5 bases). The CDR3 contains 12 residues. Germline CDR1 reads LGHDT; CDR2 reads YNNKEL (reference sequence). V was pared by 5 bases and J by 5 bases, with 9 bases between. CDR3: CASSSAGTEAFF. The CDR3 bases are TGTGCCAGCAGCTCCGCAGGGACTGAAGCTTTCTTT.

V and J are TRBV9 and TRBJ1-6; the D gene is possibly TRBD1 (6 bases). The CDR3 is 15 amino acids. V lost 0 bases and J lost 13, with 17 bases in between. The germline CDR1 and CDR2 sequences are SGDLS and YYNGEE. As DNA, the CDR3 is TGTGCCAGCAGCGTAGGTCGGGACACCAAAGGGCCCCTCCACTTT. Translated: CASSVGRDTKGPLHF.

The chain is built from TRBV19 and TRBJ2-5; D is perhaps TRBD2 (8 bases). Germline CDR1 and CDR2: LNHDA and SQIVND (reference sequence). The V end was cut by 5 bases, the J end by 0 bases, with 13 bases between. There are 15 residues in the CDR3. The DNA of the CDR3 is TGTGCCAGTAGTGCGGGGGGACAGTACCAAGAGACCCAGTACTTC. Protein: CASSAGGQYQETQYF.

The gene calls are TRBV2 and TRBJ2-1; D possibly uses TRBD1 or TRBD2 (6 bases each). Germline-derived CDR1 and CDR2 are SNHLY and FYNNEI. This CDR3 is 12 amino acids long. V lost 8 bases to trimming and J lost 7 bases, with 12 bases between them. Here the CDR3 DNA reads TGTGCCAGCCTCCAAGGGGGGAATGAGCAGTTCTTC. Translation gives CASLQGGNEQFF.

This sequence joins TRBV7-3 and TRBJ1-1; 9 bases are a match to TRBD1. CDR1 and CDR2 from the germline V gene are SGHTA and FQGTGA. V trimming: 3 bases; J trimming: 5 bases; junction bases outside the gene matches: 1. The CDR3 contains 13 residues. CDR3 coding DNA: TGTGCCAGCAGCTTCGGACAGGGGACTGAAGCTTTCTTT. Protein product: CASSFGQGTEAFF. The entire variable domain, with the rest obtained from reference TRBV7-3 and TRBJ1-1, is as follows: GAGVSQTPSNKVTEKGKYVELRCDPISGHTALYWYRQSLGQGPEFLIYFQGTGAADDSGLPNDRFFAVRPEGSVSTLKIQRTERGDSAVYLCASSFGQGTEAFFGQGTRLTVV.

The chain links TRBV6-5 to TRBJ1-1, with D tentatively TRBD1 (6 bases). The CDR3 runs 14 residues. The germline V gene has CDR1 MNHEY and CDR2 SVGAGI. Trimming left V 6 bases short and J 0 bases short, with 11 bases between. The CDR3 nucleotides read TGTGCCAGCAGGGCAGGGGATGTGAACACTGAAGCTTTCTTT. Translating gives CASRAGDVNTEAFF.